These 21 T cell receptor beta chains came from one sample sequenced in a study of technical replicates of blood from four donors. Using immunoSEQ multiplex PCR, the repertoire was profiled, and TCRdb retains in-frame clones only, with some absent. The sample carries some 84,000 clones, roughly 90% recorded once. The material sequenced was T cells isolated from PBMCs. These receptors all come from a human donor in good health.

This chain joins TRBV4-3 and TRBJ1-1; D may be TRBD1 (6 bases). Deletions cut 0 bases from V and 11 bases from J, with 19 bases between. Germline V lookup: CDR1 LGHNA, CDR2 YSLEER. The CDR3 consists of 15 residues. The CDR3 loop reads CASSQDPGQPKVAFF. The CDR3 DNA reads as TGCGCCAGCAGCCAAGACCCCGGACAGCCTAAGGTGGCTTTCTTT.

The rearrangement joins TRBV7-8 to TRBJ1-5; tentatively, D is TRBD1 (5 bases). The CDR3 has 14 residues. Germline CDR1 reads SGHVS; CDR2 reads FQNEAQ. V shed 0 bases and J shed 4 bases, with 7 bases lying between them. The CDR3 DNA is TGTGCCAGCAGCTTAGCGGACACAAATCAGCCCCAGCATTTT. Protein sequence: CASSLADTNQPQHF.

The chain joins TRBV7-2 to TRBJ2-7; tentatively, D is TRBD2 (6 bases). This CDR3 contains 13 residues. Trimming left V 4 bases short and J 9 bases short, with 16 bases between. Germline V lookup: CDR1 SGHTA, CDR2 FQGNSA. CDR3: CASSSTRLGGQYF. In DNA, the CDR3 is TGTGCCAGCAGCTCAACGCGCCTCGGGGGGCAGTACTTC.

This chain links TRBV30 with TRBJ2-1; TRBD1 matches at 12 bases. V lost 0 bases, J lost 0 bases, and 12 bases stayed unmatched. The CDR3 extends over 20 amino acids. The germline gives CDR1 GTSNPN, CDR2 SVGIG (reference sequence). The CDR3 here is CAWSVLRGQGAPSSYNEQFF. DNA of the CDR3: TGTGCCTGGAGTGTACTAAGGGGACAGGGGGCTCCGAGCTCCTACAATGAGCAGTTCTTC. Based on the CDR3 plus reference TRBV30 and TRBJ2-1, the full variable domain is SQTIHQWPATLVQPVGSPLSLECTVEGTSNPNLYWYRQAAGRGLQLLFYSVGIGQISSEVPQNLSASRPQDRQFILSSKKLLLSDSGFYLCAWSVLRGQGAPSSYNEQFFGPGTRLTVL.

The chain has TRBV19 and TRBJ2-2; 14 bases agree with TRBD2. CDR3 size: 17 residues. V lost 10 bases to trimming and J lost 5 bases; unmatched junction nucleotides: 12. CDR1 and CDR2 from the germline V gene are LNHDA and SQIVND (reference sequence). The CDR3 bases are TGTGCCACTCCTAGGGGGGGGACTAGCGGGAGAACCGGGGAGCTGTTTTTT. Translation gives CATPRGGTSGRTGELFF.

This chain joins TRBV7-2 and TRBJ2-3, with 10 bases matching TRBD2. CDR3 size: 15 residues. In germline, CDR1 is SGHTA, CDR2 FQGNSA. The trim removed 5 bases at V and 2 bases at J, leaving 4 bases unmatched. The CDR3 DNA follows: TGTGCCAGCAGCCCACTAGCGGGGTACACAGATACGCAGTATTTT. Translating gives CASSPLAGYTDTQYF.

This clone was detected once. The chain joins TRBV5-4 to TRBJ1-4; possible D gene TRBD1, 5 bases. This CDR3 has 16 amino acids. Trimming cost V 3 bases and J 7 bases, with 19 bases left between them. In germline, CDR1 is SGHNT, CDR2 YYREEE (reference sequence). This chain's CDR3 is CASSYRGGPSGEKLFF. The CDR3 coding sequence is TGTGCCAGCAGCTATAGGGGAGGGCCCTCTGGTGAAAAACTGTTTTTT. Looking up the rest from reference TRBV5-4 and TRBJ1-4 gives the full variable domain: ETGVTQSPTHLIKTRGQQVTLRCSSQSGHNTVSWYQQALGQGPQFIFQYYREEENGRGNFPPRFSGLQFPNYSSELNVNALELDDSALYLCASSYRGGPSGEKLFFGSGTQLSVL.

The chain links TRBV28 to TRBJ2-3, with a possible D match to TRBD2 (6 bases). Per germline, CDR1 MDHEN and CDR2 SYDVKM. This CDR3 has 11 amino acids. Trimming cost V 8 bases and J 9 bases, with 12 bases left between them. The CDR3 is CASGGVYTQYF. The DNA for the CDR3 is TGTGCCAGCGGAGGGGTGTACACGCAGTATTTT.

V usage is TRBV5-6 and J usage is TRBJ1-1; unclear D gene. The CDR3 consists of 14 residues. Trimming removed 0 bases from V and 1 base from J, with 7 bases in between. Germline CDR1 is SGHDT and CDR2 is YYEEEE. The CDR3 DNA is TGTGCCAGCAGCTTGGACCGAGGGAACACTGAAGCTTTCTTT. Its protein product is CASSLDRGNTEAFF.

The chain combines TRBV5-6 with TRBJ1-1; D is possibly TRBD1 (6 bases). CDR3 size: 13 residues. Germline V gives CDR1 SGHDT, CDR2 YYEEEE. Trimming took 4 bases from V and 8 from J, leaving 15 bases between them. CDR3 in DNA: TGTGCCAGCAGCCCGACGGGACAAATAGAAGCTTTCTTT. This translates into CASSPTGQIEAFF.

The chain joins TRBV7-6 to TRBJ2-1; TRBD2 agrees at 12 bases. The germline V gene has CDR1 SGHVS and CDR2 FNYEAQ. V shed 4 bases, J shed 4 bases, and the junction held 2 bases outside the gene matches. The CDR3 is 15 amino acids. The CDR3 DNA follows: TGTGCCAGCAGCTCCCTAGCGGGAGGGTACAATGAGCAGTTCTTC. Residues: CASSSLAGGYNEQFF.

The J gene is TRBJ1-5, the V gene TRBV28; D not certain. Germline loops: CDR1 MDHEN, CDR2 SYDVKM. V lost 6 bases and J lost 5, with 8 bases in between. There are 12 residues in the CDR3. The CDR3 nucleotides are TGTGCCAGCAGCCGGGTTTATCAGCCCCAGCATTTT. It encodes CASSRVYQPQHF.

This clone was seen only a few times. The V call is TRBV7-3, the J call TRBJ2-1; tentatively, D is TRBD2 (6 bases). Germline V CDR1 and CDR2: SGHTA, FQGTGA. V was shortened by 2 bases and J by 1 base, with 12 bases between the two germline ends. CDR3 size: 16 residues. CDR3 nucleotide sequence: TGTGCCAGCAGCTTAGGGTATAGCGGATCCTACAATGAGCAGTTCTTC. It translates to CASSLGYSGSYNEQFF.

The chain employs TRBV30 and TRBJ2-2; the match to TRBD1 covers 8 bases. The CDR3 contains 16 residues. Germline values: CDR1 GTSNPN, CDR2 SVGIG (reference sequence). V gave up 2 bases and J gave up 7 bases; unmatched junction bases: 12. This CDR3 is CAWSQDRGGVGGELFF. CDR3 coding DNA: TGTGCCTGGAGTCAAGACAGGGGAGGTGTAGGCGGGGAGCTGTTTTTT.

V is TRBV6-5 and J is TRBJ2-7; TRBD1 matches at 10 bases. V shed 4 bases and J 7 bases; nucleotides not matched to a gene: 4. CDR3 length: 13 amino acids. The germline gives CDR1 MNHEY, CDR2 SVGAGI. The CDR3 reads CASSLDRGQEQYF. In DNA, the CDR3 is TGTGCCAGCAGTTTAGACAGGGGGCAAGAGCAGTACTTC.

J is TRBJ2-7 and V is TRBV6-5; 8 bases align to TRBD2. The germline V gene encodes CDR1 MNHEY and CDR2 SVGAGI. J was trimmed by 0 bases and V by 2 bases; bases with no gene match: 6. The CDR3 runs 16 residues. CDR3 residues: CASSYQLADLSYEQYF. In nucleotides, the CDR3 is TGTGCCAGCAGTTACCAACTAGCGGATCTCTCCTACGAGCAGTACTTC.

The genes are TRBV7-3 and TRBJ2-1; 9 bases are a match to TRBD2. The junction had 8 bases not matched to a gene; V was cut back by 2 bases and J by 6 bases. The V gene's germline CDR1 is SGHTA and CDR2 FQGTGA. The length of the CDR3 is 16 residues. The CDR3 is CASSLLPAGGPNEQFF. The CDR3 DNA is TGTGCCAGCAGCTTATTGCCGGCGGGAGGGCCCAATGAGCAGTTCTTC.

This clone was detected once. The genes are TRBV20-1 and TRBJ2-5; the D gene is possibly TRBD2 (6 bases). This CDR3 spans 11 amino acids. The V gene lost 8 bases and the J gene lost 5 bases, with 12 bases spanning the gap. Germline V lookup: CDR1 DFQATT, CDR2 SNEGSKA (reference sequence). The CDR3 here is CSPESGETQYF. The CDR3 DNA follows: TGCAGTCCTGAGAGCGGGGAGACCCAGTACTTC.

This chain joins TRBV18 and TRBJ2-7; 11 nucleotides align to TRBD2. Trimming at V came to 6 bases and at J to 6 bases, leaving 7 bases not matched to a gene. CDR1 is KGHSH, CDR2 LQKENI, per germline. The CDR3 has 14 amino acids. CDR3 DNA: TGTGCCAGCTCTCGAGCACTAGCGGGAGCCGAGCAGTACTTC. Translating it yields CASSRALAGAEQYF.

A few counts support this clone. This rearrangement joins TRBV9 to TRBJ2-5, with D tentatively TRBD1 (6 bases). This CDR3 region has 14 residues. Germline values: CDR1 SGDLS, CDR2 YYNGEE. V was shortened by 0 bases and J by 5 bases, with 11 bases between the two germline ends. This CDR3 reads CASSVVGTRETQYF. CDR3 sequence (DNA): TGTGCCAGCAGCGTAGTGGGGACAAGGGAGACCCAGTACTTC.

The chain is built from TRBV27 and TRBJ1-5; D is unclear. The CDR3 has 13 amino acids. The V gene's germline CDR1 is MNHEY and CDR2 SMNVEV (reference sequence). V lost 3 bases, J lost 7 bases, and 10 bases lay in between. CDR3: CASSFKVGQPQHF. CDR3 bases: TGTGCCAGCAGTTTCAAGGTCGGGCAGCCCCAGCATTTT.